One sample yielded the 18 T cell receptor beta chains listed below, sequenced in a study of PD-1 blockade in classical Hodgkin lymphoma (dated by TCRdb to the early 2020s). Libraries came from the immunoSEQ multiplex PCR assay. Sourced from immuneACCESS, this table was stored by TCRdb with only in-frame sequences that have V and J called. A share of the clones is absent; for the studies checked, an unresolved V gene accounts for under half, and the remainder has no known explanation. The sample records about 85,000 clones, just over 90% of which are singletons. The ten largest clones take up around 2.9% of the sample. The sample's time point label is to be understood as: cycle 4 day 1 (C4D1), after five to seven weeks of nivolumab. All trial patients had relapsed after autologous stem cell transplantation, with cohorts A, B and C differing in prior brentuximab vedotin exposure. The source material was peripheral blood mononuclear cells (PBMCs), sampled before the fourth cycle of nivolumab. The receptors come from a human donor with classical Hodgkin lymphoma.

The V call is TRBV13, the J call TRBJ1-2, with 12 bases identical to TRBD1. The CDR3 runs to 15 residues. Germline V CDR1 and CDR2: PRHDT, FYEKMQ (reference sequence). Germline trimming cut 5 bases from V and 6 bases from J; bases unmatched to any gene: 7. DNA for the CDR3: TGTGCCAGCAGCCCCGGGACAGGGGGCCTCAATGGCTACACCTTC. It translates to CASSPGTGGLNGYTF.

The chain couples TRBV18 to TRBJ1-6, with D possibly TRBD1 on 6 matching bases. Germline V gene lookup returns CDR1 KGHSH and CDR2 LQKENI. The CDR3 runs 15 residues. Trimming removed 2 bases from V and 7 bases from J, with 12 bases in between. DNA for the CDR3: TGTGCCAGCTCACCATCAACAGGGCGAAATTCACCCCTCCACTTT. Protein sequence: CASSPSTGRNSPLHF.

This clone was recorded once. CDR3 DNA: TGTGCCAGCAGTTTCTTTGCCGGGGACACTGAAGCTTTCTTT. As protein: CASSFFAGDTEAFF. The J gene is TRBJ1-1, the V gene TRBV27; no definite D call. Trimming took 3 bases from V and 3 from J, leaving 11 bases between them. Germline V CDR1 and CDR2: MNHEY, SMNVEV (reference sequence). This CDR3 spans 14 amino acids.

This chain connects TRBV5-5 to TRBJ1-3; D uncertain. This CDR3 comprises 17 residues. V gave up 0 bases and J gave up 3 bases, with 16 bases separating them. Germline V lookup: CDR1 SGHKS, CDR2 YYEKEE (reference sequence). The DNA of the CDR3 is TGTGCCAGCAGCTTGGTCAGCGGGGTGGTGAATGGAAACACCATATATTTT. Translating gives CASSLVSGVVNGNTIYF.

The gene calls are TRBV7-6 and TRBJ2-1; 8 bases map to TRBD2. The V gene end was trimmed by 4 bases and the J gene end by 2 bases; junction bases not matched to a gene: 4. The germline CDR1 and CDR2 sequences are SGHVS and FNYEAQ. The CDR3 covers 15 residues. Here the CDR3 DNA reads TGTGCCAGCAGCTGGCTAGCGGGTGCCTACAATGAGCAGTTCTTC. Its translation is CASSWLAGAYNEQFF. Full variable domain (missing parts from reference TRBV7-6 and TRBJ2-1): GAGVSQSPRYKVTKRGQDVALRCDPISGHVSLYWYRQALGQGPEFLTYFNYEAQQDKSGLPNDRFSAERPEGSISTLTIQRTEQRDSAMYRCASSWLAGAYNEQFFGPGTRLTVL.

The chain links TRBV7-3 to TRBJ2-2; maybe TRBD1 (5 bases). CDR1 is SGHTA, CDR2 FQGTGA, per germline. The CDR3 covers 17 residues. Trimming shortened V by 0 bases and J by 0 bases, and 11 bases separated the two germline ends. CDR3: CASSLTSGKTNTGELFF. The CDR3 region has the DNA TGTGCCAGCAGCTTAACGTCAGGGAAGACGAACACCGGGGAGCTGTTTTTT.

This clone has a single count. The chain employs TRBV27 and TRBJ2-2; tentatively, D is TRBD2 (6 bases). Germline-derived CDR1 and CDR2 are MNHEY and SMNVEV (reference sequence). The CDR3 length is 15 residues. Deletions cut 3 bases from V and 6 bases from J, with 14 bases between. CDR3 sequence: CASSFEYRGSGELFF. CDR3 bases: TGTGCCAGCAGTTTTGAATACCGGGGGTCCGGGGAGCTGTTTTTT.

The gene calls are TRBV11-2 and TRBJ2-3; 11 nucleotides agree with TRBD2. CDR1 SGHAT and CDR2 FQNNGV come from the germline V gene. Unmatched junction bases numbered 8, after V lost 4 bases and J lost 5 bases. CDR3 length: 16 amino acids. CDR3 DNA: TGTGCCAGCAGCTCCATTAGCGGGGGGGTGATAGATACGCAGTATTTT. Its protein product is CASSSISGGVIDTQYF.

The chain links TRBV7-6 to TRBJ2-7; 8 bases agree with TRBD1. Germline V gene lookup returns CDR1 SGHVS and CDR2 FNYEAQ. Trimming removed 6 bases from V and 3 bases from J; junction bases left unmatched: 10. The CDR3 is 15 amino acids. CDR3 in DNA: TGTGCCAGCAGAGCTTATTCGGGACAGGTCTACGAGCAGTACTTC. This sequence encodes CASRAYSGQVYEQYF.

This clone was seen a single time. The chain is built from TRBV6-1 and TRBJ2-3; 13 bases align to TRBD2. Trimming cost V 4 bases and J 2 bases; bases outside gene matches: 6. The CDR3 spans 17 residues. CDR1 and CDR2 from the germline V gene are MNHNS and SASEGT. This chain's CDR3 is CASSVTSGGIDTDTQYF. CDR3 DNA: TGTGCCAGCAGTGTGACTAGCGGGGGGATAGACACAGATACGCAGTATTTT.

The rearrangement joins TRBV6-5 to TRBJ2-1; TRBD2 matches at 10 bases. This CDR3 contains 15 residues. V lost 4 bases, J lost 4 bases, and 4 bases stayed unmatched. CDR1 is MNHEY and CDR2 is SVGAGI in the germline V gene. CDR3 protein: CASSFLAGEYNEQFF. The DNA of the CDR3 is TGTGCCAGCAGTTTCCTAGCGGGGGAGTACAATGAGCAGTTCTTC.

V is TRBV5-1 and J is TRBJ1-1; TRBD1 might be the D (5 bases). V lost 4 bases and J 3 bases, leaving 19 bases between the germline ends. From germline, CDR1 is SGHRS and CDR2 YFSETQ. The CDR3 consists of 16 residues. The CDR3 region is CASSPTRGNGYTEAFF. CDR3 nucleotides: TGCGCCAGCAGCCCCACTCGGGGGAATGGGTACACTGAAGCTTTCTTT.

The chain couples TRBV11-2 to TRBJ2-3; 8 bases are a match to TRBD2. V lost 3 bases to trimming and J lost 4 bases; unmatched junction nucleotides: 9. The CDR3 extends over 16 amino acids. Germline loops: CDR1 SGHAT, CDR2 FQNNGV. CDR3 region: CASSLFSGGPSDTQYF. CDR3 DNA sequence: TGTGCCAGCAGCTTGTTTTCGGGGGGGCCATCAGATACGCAGTATTTT.

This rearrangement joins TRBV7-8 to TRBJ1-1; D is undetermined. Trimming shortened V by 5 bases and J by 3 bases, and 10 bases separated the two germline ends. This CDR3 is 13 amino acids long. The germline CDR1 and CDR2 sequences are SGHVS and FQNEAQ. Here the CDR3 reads CASSAGDHTEAFF. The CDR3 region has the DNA TGTGCCAGCAGCGCCGGTGATCACACTGAAGCTTTCTTT.

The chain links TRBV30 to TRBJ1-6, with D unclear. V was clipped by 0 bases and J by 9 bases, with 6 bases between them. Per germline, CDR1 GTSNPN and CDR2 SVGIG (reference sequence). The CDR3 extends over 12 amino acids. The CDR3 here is CAWSVRVSPLHF. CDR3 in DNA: TGTGCCTGGAGTGTGAGGGTTTCACCCCTCCACTTT.

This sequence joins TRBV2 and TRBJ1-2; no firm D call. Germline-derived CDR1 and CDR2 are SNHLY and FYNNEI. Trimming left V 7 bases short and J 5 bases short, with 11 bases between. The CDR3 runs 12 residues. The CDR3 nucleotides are TGTGCCAGCAAGGACGGGGTGTATGGCTACACCTTC. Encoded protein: CASKDGVYGYTF.

CDR3 amino acids: CASRDIGGNEQFF. CDR3 nucleotide sequence: TGTGCCAGCAGGGATATCGGGGGGAATGAGCAGTTCTTC. The rearrangement joins TRBV7-2 to TRBJ2-1; 7 bases map to TRBD2. The CDR3 has 13 residues. The V gene's germline CDR1 is SGHTA and CDR2 FQGNSA. J gave up 7 bases and V 6 bases, and 6 bases lay outside the gene matches.

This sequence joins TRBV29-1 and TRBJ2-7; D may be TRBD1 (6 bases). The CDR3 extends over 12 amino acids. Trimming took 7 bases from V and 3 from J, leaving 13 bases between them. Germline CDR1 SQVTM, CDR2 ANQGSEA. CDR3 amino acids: CSALDSYYEQYF. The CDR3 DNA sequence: TGCAGCGCCCTGGACAGCTACTACGAGCAGTACTTC.